This TCR beta chain comes out of a study of beta chain features in type 1 diabetes. The sequenced template was cDNA made from the entire isolated RNA. Repertoires were generated with immunoSEQ multiplex PCR, while TCRdb's copy carries only in-frame clones and drops some. This table has around 160,000 clones, about 51% appearing once. The ends lost 8 bases at V and 4 bases at J; junction bases unmatched: 13. Germline V gene data show CDR1 as KGHSH and CDR2 as LQKENI. The CDR3 is made up of 15 amino acids. The specimen sequenced was Tregs from blood. This clonotype was sampled from a man between 18 and 35 years old in good health. This chain uses TRBV18 with TRBJ1-1; 7 bases are shared with TRBD1. CDR3 sequence reads: CASSRQGRAGTEAFF. The CDR3 bases are TGTGCCAGCAGCCGACAGGGAAGAGCGGGCACTGAAGCTTTCTTT.